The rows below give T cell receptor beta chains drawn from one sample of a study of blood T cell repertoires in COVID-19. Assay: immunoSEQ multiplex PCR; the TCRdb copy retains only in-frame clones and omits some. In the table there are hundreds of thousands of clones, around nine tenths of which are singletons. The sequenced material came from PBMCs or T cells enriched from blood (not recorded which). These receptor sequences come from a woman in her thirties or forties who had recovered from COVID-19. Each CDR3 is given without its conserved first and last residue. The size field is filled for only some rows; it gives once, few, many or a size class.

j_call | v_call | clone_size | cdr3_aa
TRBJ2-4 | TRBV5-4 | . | ASSLVVADLAKNIQY
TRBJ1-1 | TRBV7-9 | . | ASSLGQNTEAF
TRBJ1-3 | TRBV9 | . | ASSPQTGSSGNTIY
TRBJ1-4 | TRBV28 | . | ASSFGSFVRSREKLF
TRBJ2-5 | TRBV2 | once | ASRPRIAGVGETQY
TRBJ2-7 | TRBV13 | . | ASSIERETYEQY
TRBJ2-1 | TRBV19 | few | ASSIGAGDEQF
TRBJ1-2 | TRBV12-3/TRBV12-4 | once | ASSPGQGSGYT
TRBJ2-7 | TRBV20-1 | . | SAFLSYEQY
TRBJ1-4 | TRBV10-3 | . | AISSGQLNEKLF
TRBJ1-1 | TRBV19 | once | ASRNRGFPNTEAF
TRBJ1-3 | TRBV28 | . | ASHRPLSSGNTIY
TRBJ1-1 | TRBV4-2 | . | ASSQDLDRRAF
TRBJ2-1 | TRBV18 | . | ASSPTSSRSYNEQF
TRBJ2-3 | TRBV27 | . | ASSRTSPLTDTQY
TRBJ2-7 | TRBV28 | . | ASSLARVSEQY
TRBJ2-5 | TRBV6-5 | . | ASTRTEQETQY
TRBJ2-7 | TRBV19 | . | ASSMGSNEQY
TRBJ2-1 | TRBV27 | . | ASSFFRVASGSSSYNEQF
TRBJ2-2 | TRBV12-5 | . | ASGLGGGSHTGELF
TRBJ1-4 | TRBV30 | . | AWSVTGTGAEKLF
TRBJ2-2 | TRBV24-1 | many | ATSGTSGIRELF
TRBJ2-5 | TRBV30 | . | AWSVFATASGTQY
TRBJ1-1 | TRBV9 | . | ASSWGRGTEAF
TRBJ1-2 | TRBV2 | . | ASRLQSANYGYT
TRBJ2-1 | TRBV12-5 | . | ASGLARRTRDPPF
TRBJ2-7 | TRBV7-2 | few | ASSLNLAGGPLSYEQY
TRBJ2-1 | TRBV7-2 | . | ASSLYRQGDGEQF
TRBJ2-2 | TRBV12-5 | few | ASGLVMGTGGTGELF
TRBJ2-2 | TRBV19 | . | ASSRSGGGRATGELF
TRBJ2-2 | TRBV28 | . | ASSTGGANTGELF
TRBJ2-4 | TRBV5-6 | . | ASSFTDREQNIQY
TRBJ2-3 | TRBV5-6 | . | ASSNQGGSRADTQY
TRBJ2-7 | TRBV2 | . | ASERGHQYEQY
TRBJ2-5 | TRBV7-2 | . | ASSPYRGAAGTQY
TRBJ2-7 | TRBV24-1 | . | ATSPGDMAYEQY
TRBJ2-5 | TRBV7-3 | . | ASSLGRGKGETQY
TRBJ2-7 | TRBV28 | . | ASGTGRSEQY
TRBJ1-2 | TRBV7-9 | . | ASSLLEGRTSYGYT
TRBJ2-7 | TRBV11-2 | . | ASSGRSGSDPYEQY